Included here is one TCR beta chain sequence, with context. Its antigen is not known. Deletions cut 1 base from V and 1 base from J, with 11 bases between. Germline V gene lookup returns CDR1 SGHTA and CDR2 FQGNSA. This CDR3 is 16 amino acids long. TCRdb passed the reads through MiXCR, listing each CDR3 protein once. Among roughly 730,000 distinct CDR3 sequences listed, 30% to 40% were seen once. These data originate in a study of T cell repertoires in cytomegalovirus infection. Study context: Alongside well-studied HLA-B-restricted CMV epitopes, recently identified HLA-C-restricted CMV epitopes were also used. Indications came from public TCR beta signatures; they pointed to CMV infection and to a matching HLA type.

Study-level points and caveats: Cumulative frequency (of public TCR beta family members) identified carriers of CMV plus the relevant HLA. In two of eight donors, the top clonotype was HLA-C-restricted CMV-specific.

The receptor's source is a human donor in good health (CMV status not recorded). Some clones in this sample may be carry-over from other donors' samples. The specimen was cultured PBMCs, collected from culture after CMV antigen stimulation. V gene TRBV7-2 combines with J gene TRBJ2-1; D ambiguous. The CDR3 DNA reads as TGTGCCAGCAGCTTAGGAGGCGGCTTTTCCTACAATGAGCAGTTCTTC. Translating gives CASSLGGGFSYNEQFF.